This T cell receptor (beta chain) stems from a study of T cell responses to AZD1222 COVID-19 vaccine. Findings of the study overall: The study identified only six AZD1222 recipients as seropositive at baseline. Most donors were white British, females outnumbered males, and clonal diversity was possibly underestimated. Regions left unmutated in variants are reportedly the target of nearly half of spike-specific TCRs. Regions 160-218 and 743-854 held dominance among vaccine-associated CD4 TCRs, which spanned spike.

Details on this clone: The antigen is undetermined.

Produced via immunoSEQ multiplex PCR; TCRdb's table is partial and in-frame only. The sample includes over 100,000 clones, approximately 88% seen only once; the top ten take 7% to 10%. Germline V gene data show CDR1 as SGHAT and CDR2 as FQNNGV. The CDR3 extends over 15 amino acids. The V and J ends lost 7 bases and 3 bases, in that order; junction bases with no gene match: 8. Sequences were derived from peripheral blood, sampled on day 0 of AZD1222 vaccination. The clonotype was recovered from an adult in good health. V usage is TRBV11-2 and J usage is TRBJ1-1, with 10 bases aligning to TRBD1. CDR3 bases: TGTGCCAGCACCGTGGGACAGGGGTGGGACACTGAAGCTTTCTTT. Translated: CASTVGQGWDTEAFF.